The source of this TCR beta chain is a study of CD8 T cells in Susac syndrome. Study-level results: An acknowledgment was made by the study that its TCR sequencing and HLA analysis involved relatively few individuals.

Between the trimmed V and J ends, which lost 1 base and 5 bases, there was a span of 11 bases. Germline CDR1 SGHTA, CDR2 FQGNSA. The CDR3 extends over 14 amino acids. The patients who served as multiple sclerosis controls were treatment-naive and had stable or active relapsing-remitting disease that fulfilled the revised McDonald criteria. Negative isolation was used for CD8+ and CD4+ T cells and FACS enrichment for TEMRA cells. Concerning this clonotype itself: Its antigen remains unidentified.

Random hexamers primed reverse transcription of about 0.5 to 1 ug RNA. Across 54 Vbeta and 13 Jbeta, immunoSEQ multiplex PCR amplified TCR beta CDR3. TCRdb fed the immunoSEQ multiplex PCR reads into MiXCR, producing one record per CDR3 protein. There are some 100,000 distinct CDR3 sequences in the sample; approximately 93% occur only once, and 0.093% lies in the top ten. V gene TRBV7-2 combines with J gene TRBJ1-2, with D possibly being TRBD1 (5 bases). The TCR was taken from a human donor with multiple sclerosis. Sequencing was carried out using CD4+ T cells from PBMCs. The CDR3 DNA is TGTGCCAGCAGCTTAGATCGGCAGGGATATGGCTACACCTTC. Translated, it gives CASSLDRQGYGYTF.